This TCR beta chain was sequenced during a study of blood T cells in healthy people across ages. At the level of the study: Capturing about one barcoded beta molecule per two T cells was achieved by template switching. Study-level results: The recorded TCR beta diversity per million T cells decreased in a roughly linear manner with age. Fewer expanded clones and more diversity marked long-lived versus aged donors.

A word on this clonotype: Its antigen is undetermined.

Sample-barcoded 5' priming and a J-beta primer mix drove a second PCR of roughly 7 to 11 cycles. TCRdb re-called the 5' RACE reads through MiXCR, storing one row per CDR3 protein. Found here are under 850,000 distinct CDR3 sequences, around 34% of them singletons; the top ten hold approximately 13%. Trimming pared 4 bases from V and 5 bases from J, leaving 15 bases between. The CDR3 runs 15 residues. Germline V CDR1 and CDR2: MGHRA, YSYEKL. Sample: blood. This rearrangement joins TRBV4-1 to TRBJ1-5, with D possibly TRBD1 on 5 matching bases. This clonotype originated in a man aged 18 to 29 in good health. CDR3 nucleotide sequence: TGCGCCAGCAGCCTCCAGACTGGGGGGGATCAGCCCCAGCATTTT. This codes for CASSLQTGGDQPQHF.